What follows are 15 T cell receptor beta chains derived from one specimen sequenced in a study of blood T cell repertoires in COVID-19. Here immunoSEQ multiplex PCR was the method, and the copy in TCRdb shows in-frame clones only, minus some. This table has around 140,000 clones, around 80% appearing once. Material: peripheral blood. All receptors come from a woman older than 75 with active or convalescent COVID-19.

The chain joins TRBV6-2 or TRBV6-3 to TRBJ2-3, with D possibly TRBD2 on 5 matching bases. CDR1 and CDR2 from the germline V gene are MNHEY and SVGEGT. This CDR3 contains 15 residues. V dropped 6 bases and J dropped 5 bases, with 18 bases sitting between them. CDR3 DNA: TGTGCCAGCAGCTTTAGGACTGGTTTGTTAGATACGCAGTATTTT. Protein product: CASSFRTGLLDTQYF.

This clone was observed a single time. This sequence joins TRBV27 and TRBJ1-5; D remains unclear. The CDR3 runs to 12 residues. The germline V gene has CDR1 MNHEY and CDR2 SMNVEV (reference sequence). The V end lost 8 bases, the J end lost 5 bases, and 10 bases lay between the germline ends. This CDR3 reads CASGPNHQPQHF. The CDR3 bases are TGTGCCAGCGGCCCAAATCATCAGCCCCAGCATTTT.

This chain's CDR3 is CASSLFRGPGAEAFF. CDR3 sequence (DNA): TGTGCCAGCAGCTTATTTCGCGGGCCAGGGGCTGAAGCTTTCTTT. The chain uses TRBV7-3 and TRBJ1-1, with D possibly TRBD1 on 6 matching bases. The V gene's germline CDR1 is SGHTA and CDR2 FQGTGA. The CDR3 is made up of 15 amino acids. V was clipped by 2 bases and J by 6 bases, with 16 bases between them.

This clone was recorded a few times. The chain is built from TRBV21-1 and TRBJ1-5; TRBD1 reflects the table's D call only, with no check against the DNA. TRBV21-1 constitutes a pseudogene. The CDR3 is 17 amino acids. CDR3 DNA: TGTGCCAGCAGCACACAGATAAACAGGAGAAGCAATCAGCCCCAGCATTTT. Translated: CASSTQINRRSNQPQHF.

The rearrangement uses TRBV9 and TRBJ1-1, with unresolved D. The CDR3 length is 10 residues. Germline V lookup: CDR1 SGDLS, CDR2 YYNGEE. Trimming pared 3 bases from V and 10 bases from J, leaving 7 bases between. The CDR3 region has the DNA TGTGCCAGCAGCGAAGCCGTAGCTTTCTTT. Its protein is CASSEAVAFF.

J is TRBJ2-7 and V is TRBV28; the match to TRBD2 covers 11 bases. The CDR3 sequence is 16 residues long. J lost 7 bases, V lost 2 bases, and 10 bases had no gene match. In germline, CDR1 is MDHEN, CDR2 SYDVKM. This CDR3 reads CASSLTTSGGPREQYF. CDR3 coding DNA: TGTGCCAGCAGTTTAACCACTAGCGGGGGTCCTAGGGAGCAGTACTTC. Together with reference TRBV28 and TRBJ2-7, the CDR3 gives the full variable domain: DVKVTQSSRYLVKRTGEKVFLECVQDMDHENMFWYRQDPGLGLRLIYFSYDVKMKEKGDIPEGYSVSREKKERFSLILESASTNQTSMYLCASSLTTSGGPREQYFGPGTRLTVT.

The chain employs TRBV6-5 and TRBJ2-2; 7 nucleotides agree with TRBD1. CDR3 size: 15 residues. Germline V CDR1 and CDR2: MNHEY, SVGAGI. Trimming took 6 bases from V and 0 from J; bases not matched to a gene: 4. The CDR3 nucleotides read TGTGCCAGCAGCATGGGACAGCCGAACACCGGGGAGCTGTTTTTT. It specifies CASSMGQPNTGELFF.

This chain uses TRBV19 with TRBJ2-7, with D possibly being TRBD2 (5 bases). Germline loops: CDR1 LNHDA, CDR2 SQIVND (reference sequence). V was pared by 5 bases and J by 3 bases, with 20 bases between. The CDR3 is 16 amino acids. The CDR3 bases are TGTGCCAGTAGTGGAGTTGGGAGCCTCAAAGTCTACGAGCAGTACTTC. Its translation is CASSGVGSLKVYEQYF. The whole variable domain, remainder taken from reference TRBV19 and TRBJ2-7, is DGGITQSPKYLFRKEGQNVTLSCEQNLNHDAMYWYRQDPGQGLRLIYYSQIVNDFQKGDIAEGYSVSREKKESFPLTVTSAQKNPTAFYLCASSGVGSLKVYEQYFGPGTRLTVT.

The genes are TRBV12-5 and TRBJ1-2; D call uncertain. The CDR3 extends over 13 amino acids. CDR1 and CDR2 (germline): LGHNT, FRNRAP. V was clipped by 2 bases and J by 8 bases, with 12 bases between them. The DNA of the CDR3 is TGTGCTAGTGGTTTGCCGGCTAGGAGGGGCTACACCTTC. Protein: CASGLPARRGYTF.

The V and J genes are TRBV30 and TRBJ1-6; possible D gene TRBD1, 5 bases. From germline, CDR1 is GTSNPN and CDR2 SVGIG (reference sequence). The germline V and J ends were trimmed by 0 bases and 10 bases, with 16 bases remaining between them. The CDR3 runs 15 residues. The CDR3 protein is CAWSVRQGQSSPLHF. DNA for the CDR3: TGTGCCTGGAGTGTACGTCAGGGTCAATCCTCACCCCTCCACTTT.

The gene calls are TRBV27 and TRBJ2-5, with 13 positions matching TRBD2. CDR3 length: 18 residues. The J segment lost 5 bases and the V segment lost 5 bases, leaving 14 bases of the junction unmatched. The germline CDR1 and CDR2 sequences are MNHEY and SMNVEV (reference sequence). CDR3 sequence (DNA): TGTGCCAGCAGTCTAACTAGCGGGGGGGCCGGAGGATGGGAGACCCAGTACTTC. Its protein is CASSLTSGGAGGWETQYF.

The CDR3, as DNA: TGTGCCAGTAGTCCAGGGCGGGGCCCGAATGAGCAGTTCTTC. Amino acids: CASSPGRGPNEQFF. The V call is TRBV19, the J call TRBJ2-1; perhaps TRBD2 as D (6 bases). Per germline, CDR1 LNHDA and CDR2 SQIVND (reference sequence). V was cut by 5 bases and J by 7 bases, with 15 bases left in between. This CDR3 contains 14 residues.

This clone appeared a single time. This sequence joins TRBV7-6 and TRBJ2-5; 15 bases agree with TRBD2. Per the germline V gene, CDR1 is SGHVS and CDR2 is FNYEAQ. This CDR3 contains 19 residues. J gave up 1 base and V 4 bases, and 10 bases lay outside the gene matches. The CDR3 region has the DNA TGTGCCAGCAGCTGGCCCGGGACTAGCGGGGGGACGACCCAAGAGACCCAGTACTTC. Amino acid sequence: CASSWPGTSGGTTQETQYF. The whole variable domain, remainder taken from reference TRBV7-6 and TRBJ2-5, is GAGVSQSPRYKVTKRGQDVALRCDPISGHVSLYWYRQALGQGPEFLTYFNYEAQQDKSGLPNDRFSAERPEGSISTLTIQRTEQRDSAMYRCASSWPGTSGGTTQETQYFGPGTRLLVL.

This clone appeared a few times. This chain uses TRBV5-1 with TRBJ1-6; tentative D call: TRBD1 (5 bases). Trimming took 4 bases from V and 7 from J, leaving 12 bases between them. Germline CDR1 is SGHRS and CDR2 is YFSETQ. The CDR3 length is 14 residues. CDR3 in amino acids: CASSPGSGNSPLHF. In nucleotides, the CDR3 is TGCGCCAGCAGCCCAGGGAGCGGGAATTCACCCCTCCACTTT.

V usage is TRBV7-2 and J usage is TRBJ1-6; 8 bases line up with TRBD1. Germline trimming cut 5 bases from V and 3 bases from J; bases unmatched to any gene: 6. The CDR3 covers 16 residues. The V gene's germline CDR1 is SGHTA and CDR2 FQGNSA. CDR3 DNA: TGTGCCAGCAGCCATGGACAGGGAGTCTATAATTCACCCCTCCACTTT. It is translated as CASSHGQGVYNSPLHF.